This T cell receptor beta chain derives from a study of neoadjuvant anti-PD-1 for oral cavity cancer. Turning to the study itself: Patients without progression got a fourth dose around day 43. Study results and limitations: Higher pretreatment blood Treg/Th17 ratios correlated with higher pretreatment blood and lower post-treatment tumor TCRbeta clonality.

Germline CDR1 and CDR2: MNHEY and SVGAGI. Between the trimmed V and J ends, which lost 2 bases and 0 bases, there was a span of 10 bases. This CDR3 comprises 15 residues. With regard to this clone: Its cognate antigen is unknown.

The table came from immunoSEQ multiplex PCR; TCRdb's copy has only in-frame clones and leaves some out. The sample shows 84,000 or so clones, 84% of them seen only once. Patients had newly diagnosed, untreated stage II-IVA oral cavity squamous cell carcinoma. The J gene is TRBJ1-1, the V gene TRBV6-5; D remains unclear. This TCR derives from a person between 35 and 79 years old with oral cavity squamous cell carcinoma. The input for sequencing was PBMCs, taken before nivolumab (anti-PD-1) treatment. CDR3 amino acids: CASSYAVNMNTEAFF. CDR3 DNA sequence: TGTGCCAGCAGTTACGCGGTAAACATGAACACTGAAGCTTTCTTT.